Sequencing of this TCR beta chain was carried out in a study of T-cell memory formation after mild COVID-19. Trimming removed 4 bases at V and 1 base at J, with 8 bases between. Germline V gene sequence: CDR1 SQVTM, CDR2 ANQGSEA. The CDR3 totals 14 residues. This clonotype was seen repeatedly, ten times or more. TCRdb independently ran MiXCR on the 5' RACE reads; one entry per CDR3 protein. This table holds about 140,000 distinct CDR3 sequences, roughly 6.2% found once. Specimen: PBMCs or a T cell subset sorted from them (not recorded which). The chain has TRBV29-1 and TRBJ1-6; perhaps TRBD1 as D (5 bases). The receptor was derived from an adult woman who had mild COVID-19 (a few samples of this study predate the infection). Cell type and time point are not known. This CDR3 reads CSVGEGSYNSPLHF. Here the CDR3 DNA reads TGCAGCGTTGGGGAGGGGTCCTATAATTCACCCCTCCACTTT.